This T cell receptor beta chain was observed in a study of blood T cell repertoires in COVID-19. The overall study: The United States, Italy and Spain were the sources of the acute and convalescent COVID-19 samples.

Measured with immunoSEQ multiplex PCR; TCRdb has only the in-frame clones, and not every one. Altogether 200,000 to 250,000 clones are present, approximately 83% being singletons, with the ten largest covering about 2%. The sequence derives from a man aged 25-45 years who had recovered from COVID-19. Specimen: peripheral blood.

CDR3 coding DNA: TGTGCCAGTAGTACCTCCGGACAGTCCCAGAACACTGAAGCTTTCTTT. Amino acid sequence: CASSTSGQSQNTEAFF. The V gene is TRBV19, the J gene TRBJ1-1; D might be TRBD1 (6 bases). Germline V gene lookup returns CDR1 LNHDA and CDR2 SQIVND (reference sequence). The CDR3 is 16 amino acids. V was shortened by 4 bases and J by 1 base, with 16 bases between the two germline ends.